This T cell receptor (beta chain) was captured in a study of T cell responses to AZD1222 COVID-19 vaccine. Deletions cut 4 bases from V and 2 bases from J, with 15 bases between. From germline, CDR1 is SGHRS and CDR2 YFSETQ. The CDR3 has 15 amino acids. The assay was immunoSEQ multiplex PCR, and TCRdb's table has in-frame clones only and misses some. The data show some 180,000 clones, with approximately 94% seen just once and 1.5% to 2% held by the top ten. The chain employs TRBV5-1 and TRBJ1-1; D perhaps matches TRBD1 (6 bases). This specimen was peripheral blood, taken 28 days after the second AZD1222 dose. This receptor was taken from an adult who received the AZD1222 COVID-19 vaccine. This CDR3 is CASSRDGTPNTEAFF. DNA for the CDR3: TGCGCCAGCAGCCGAGACGGGACACCTAACACTGAAGCTTTCTTT.